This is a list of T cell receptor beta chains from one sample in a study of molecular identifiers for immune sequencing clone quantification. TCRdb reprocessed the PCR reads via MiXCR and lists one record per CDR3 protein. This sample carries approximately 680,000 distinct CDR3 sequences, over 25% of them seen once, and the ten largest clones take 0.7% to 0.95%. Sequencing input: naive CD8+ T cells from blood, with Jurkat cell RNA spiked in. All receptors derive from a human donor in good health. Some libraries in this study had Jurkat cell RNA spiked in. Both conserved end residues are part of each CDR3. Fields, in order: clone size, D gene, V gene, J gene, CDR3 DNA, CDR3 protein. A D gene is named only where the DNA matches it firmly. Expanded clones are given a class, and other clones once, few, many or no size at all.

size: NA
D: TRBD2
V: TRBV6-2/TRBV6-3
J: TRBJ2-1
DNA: TGTGCCAGCAGTGCTAGCGGGAGTTATAAGCAGTTCTTC
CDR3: CASSASGSYKQFF

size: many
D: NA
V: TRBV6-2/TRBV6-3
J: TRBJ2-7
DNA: TGTGCCAGCAGTTACTCCGGGGTGCCATACGAGCAGTACTTC
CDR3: CASSYSGVPYEQYF

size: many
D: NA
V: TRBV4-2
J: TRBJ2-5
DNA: TGTGCCAGCAGCCAAGGTGTTCCACAAGAGACCCAGTACTTC
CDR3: CASSQGVPQETQYF

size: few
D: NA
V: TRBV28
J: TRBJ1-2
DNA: TGTGCCAGCAGTCAGGCGGCAGATGGCTACACCTTC
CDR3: CASSQAADGYTF

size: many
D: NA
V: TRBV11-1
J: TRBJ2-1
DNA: TGTGCCAGCAGCTTTGGGGACACGTATGAGCAGTTCTTC
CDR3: CASSFGDTYEQFF

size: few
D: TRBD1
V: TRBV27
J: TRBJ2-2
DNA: TGTGCCAGCAGTAGCCGGGCAGGGGGATTGACCGGGGAGCTGTTTTTT
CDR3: CASSSRAGGLTGELFF

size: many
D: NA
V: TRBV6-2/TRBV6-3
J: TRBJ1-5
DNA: TGTGCCAGCAGAGATGGGACAATTAGCAATCAGCCCCAGCATTTT
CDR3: CASRDGTISNQPQHF

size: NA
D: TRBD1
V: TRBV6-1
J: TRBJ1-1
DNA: TGTGCCAGCAGTGAACCGCCCTTTCAGGGGGACCCGCTTGGAGCTTTCTTT
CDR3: CASSEPPFQGDPLGAFF

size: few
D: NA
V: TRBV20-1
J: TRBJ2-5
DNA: TGCAGTGCTAGGGACGGGCTAGTCGGCCAGTACTTC
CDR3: CSARDGLVGQYF

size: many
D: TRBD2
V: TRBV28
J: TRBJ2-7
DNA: TGTGCCAGCACCCACCGGGCTAGCGGGAGCTACGAGCAGTACTTC
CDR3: CASTHRASGSYEQYF

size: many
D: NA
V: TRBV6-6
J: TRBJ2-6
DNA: TGTGCCAGCGGCCTTTATGGGGCCAACGTCCTGACTTTC
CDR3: CASGLYGANVLTF

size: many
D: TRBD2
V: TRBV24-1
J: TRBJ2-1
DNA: TGTGCCACCAGTGATTTTGCGGGGGAAGAGTTCTTC
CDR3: CATSDFAGEEFF

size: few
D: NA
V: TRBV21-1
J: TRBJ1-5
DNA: TGTGCCAGCAGTAGGACGGCAGGGGGCAACAATCAGCCCCAGCATTTT
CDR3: CASSRTAGGNNQPQHF

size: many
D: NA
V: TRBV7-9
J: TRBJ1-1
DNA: TGTGCCAGCAGCAGAGGAGGTGAAGCTTTCTTT
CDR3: CASSRGGEAFF

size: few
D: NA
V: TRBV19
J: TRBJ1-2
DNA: TGTGCCAGTAGTATAGATCCCGGGGACTATGGCTACACCTTC
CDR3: CASSIDPGDYGYTF

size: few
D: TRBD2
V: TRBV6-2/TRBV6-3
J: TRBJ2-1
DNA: TGTGCCACCAAAACAACGCTGGTAGCTGGCCCCGGGGGGGGGCAGTTCTTC
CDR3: CATKTTLVAGPGGGQFF

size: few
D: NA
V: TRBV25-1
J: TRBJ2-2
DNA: TGTGCCAGCAGTTGGGCCAGAAACACCGGGGAGCTGTTTTTT
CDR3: CASSWARNTGELFF

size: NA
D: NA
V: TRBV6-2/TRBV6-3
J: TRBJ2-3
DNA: TGTGCCAGCAGCAGTCGTGGAAGCACAGATACGCAGTATTTT
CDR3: CASSSRGSTDTQYF

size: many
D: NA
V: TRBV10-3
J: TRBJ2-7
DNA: TGTGCCATCAGTGACCCACCCGGGTTACTCTACGAGCAGTACTTC
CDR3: CAISDPPGLLYEQYF

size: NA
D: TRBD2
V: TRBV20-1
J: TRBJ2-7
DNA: TGCAGTGCTAGATTGGGGGGGAGCTACGAGCAGTACTTC
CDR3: CSARLGGSYEQYF

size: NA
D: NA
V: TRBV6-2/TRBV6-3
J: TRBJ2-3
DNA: TGTGCCAGCAGTCAACCTAGGGCCGCAGATACGCAGTATTTT
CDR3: CASSQPRAADTQYF

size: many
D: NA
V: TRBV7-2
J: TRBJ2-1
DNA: TGTGCCAGCAGCTTAGGAGGGAGCGCCTACAATGAGCAGTTCTTC
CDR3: CASSLGGSAYNEQFF

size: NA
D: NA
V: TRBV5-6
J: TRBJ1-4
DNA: TGTGCGAGCAGCTCAAGACAATTGTATAATGAAAAACTGTTTTTT
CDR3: CASSSRQLYNEKLFF

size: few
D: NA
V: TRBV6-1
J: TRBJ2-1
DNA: TGTGCCAGCAGTGTGGGCCGGTGGGATGAGCAGTTCTTC
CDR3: CASSVGRWDEQFF

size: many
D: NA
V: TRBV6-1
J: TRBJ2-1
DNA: TGTGCCAGCCTCTCCTTCAGTTTCTACAATGAGCAGTTCTTC
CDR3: CASLSFSFYNEQFF

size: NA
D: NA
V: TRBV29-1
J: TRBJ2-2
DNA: TGCAGCGTTACTGAAAACACCGGGGAGCTGTTTTTT
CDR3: CSVTENTGELFF

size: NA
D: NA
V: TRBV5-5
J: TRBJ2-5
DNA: TGTGCCAGCAGCCTTGTCGTGGAGACCCAGTACTTC
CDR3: CASSLVVETQYF

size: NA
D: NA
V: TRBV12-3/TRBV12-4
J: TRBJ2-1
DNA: TGTGCCAGCGGTAGACAGGACGATGAGCAGTTCTTC
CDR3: CASGRQDDEQFF

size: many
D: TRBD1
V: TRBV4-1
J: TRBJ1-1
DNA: TGCGCCAGCAGCCAAAACGGACAGGGGAATACTGAAGCTTTCTTT
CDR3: CASSQNGQGNTEAFF

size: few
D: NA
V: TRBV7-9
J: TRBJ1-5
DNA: TGTGCCAGCAGCTTAGTCGCGGAGCCCCAGCATTTT
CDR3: CASSLVAEPQHF

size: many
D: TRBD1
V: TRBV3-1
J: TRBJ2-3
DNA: TGTGCCAGCAGCCAAGGCGGGACAGGGGTTGTTACAGATACGCAGTATTTT
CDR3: CASSQGGTGVVTDTQYF